This paragraph reports one T cell receptor beta chain. The sample comes from a study of early stage breast cancer tumors. Overall study context: Of around 16 invasive breast tumors, fewer than 13 were hormone receptor-positive, HER2-negative. Seven or eight ER+/PR+/HER2- tumors were invasive ductal; four were invasive lobular.

Each sample had two DNA replicates, approximately 0.52 ug blood or roughly 1.4 ug tissue. Sequencing was performed with immunoSEQ multiplex PCR; in TCRdb, only in-frame clones are kept and a portion is missing. The sample includes approximately 75,000 clones, 75% to 90% seen only once; the top ten take roughly 4.7%. The V end was cut by 6 bases, the J end by 3 bases, with 9 bases between. This CDR3 region has 12 residues. Looked up from germline, CDR1 is SNHLY and CDR2 is FYNNEI. The chain recombines TRBV2 with TRBJ2-7, with D maybe TRBD1 (6 bases). The sample comprised blood. The source is a person in their 40s with breast cancer. The CDR3 is CASRATGYEQYF. CDR3 nucleotide sequence: TGTGCCAGCAGAGCGACAGGCTACGAGCAGTACTTC. Looking up the rest from reference TRBV2 and TRBJ2-7 gives the full variable domain: EPEVTQTPSHQVTQMGQEVILRCVPISNHLYFYWYRQILGQKVEFLVSFYNNEISEKSEIFDDQFSVERPDGSNFTLKIRSTKLEDSAMYFCASRATGYEQYFGPGTRLTVT.